Below are 20 T cell receptor beta chains sequenced from a single sample in a study of metastatic and nonmetastatic thyroid tumors. Thyroid surgery was preceded by no treatment in any patient. MiXCR re-clonotyped the PCR reads for TCRdb. The data contain around 22,000 clones, around a fifth of them seen just once; the ten biggest clones take up approximately 4.6%. Input material: blood. These receptors all stem from a male donor with papillary thyroid cancer or a benign thyroid nodule (not recorded which). Some clones in this sample may be carry-over from other donors' samples.

This clone was detected only a few times. The V call is TRBV19, the J call TRBJ2-1, with TRBD2 matching 9 bases. This CDR3 spans 14 amino acids. V lost 9 bases, J lost 3 bases, and 6 bases stayed unmatched. Germline-derived CDR1 and CDR2 are LNHDA and SQIVND (reference sequence). CDR3 coding DNA: TGTGCCAGCTGTAGCGGGAGAGACTACAATGAGCAGTTCTTC. Translating gives CASCSGRDYNEQFF.

This chain joins TRBV18 and TRBJ2-7; 10 bases map to TRBD2. The germline V gene encodes CDR1 KGHSH and CDR2 LQKENI. After removal of 3 bases from V and 6 bases from J, the junction contained 8 bases not matched to a gene. The CDR3 totals 15 residues. The CDR3 DNA follows: TGTGCCAGCTCACCTACAGCGGGAGGGAACTTCGAGCAGTACGTC. This gives the protein CASSPTAGGNFEQYV.

Points on this clone: At one of its ends the junction is not consistent with the germline gene, which may arise from a read error. The chain is built from TRBV11-1 and TRBJ2-3; 7 bases agree with TRBD2. Germline V gene data show CDR1 as SGHAT and CDR2 as FQDESV (reference sequence). CDR3 length: 16 residues. This CDR3 is CASNLKYGGGRDTQYF. The CDR3, as DNA: TGTGCCAGCAACTTAAAGTACGGGGGAGGGCGAGATACGCAGTATTTT.

Only a few counts were recorded for this clone. This specimen includes other DNA sequences encoding the same CDR3. The rearrangement uses TRBV28 and TRBJ2-3; 14 nucleotides agree with TRBD2. V trimming: 6 bases; J trimming: 3 bases; junction bases outside the gene matches: 14. Per germline, CDR1 MDHEN and CDR2 SYDVKM. This CDR3 contains 19 residues. DNA of the CDR3: TGTGCCAGCAGGCCGGTCCCTGGACTAGCGGGAGGTAGGACAGATACGCAGTATTTT. Translated: CASRPVPGLAGGRTDTQYF.

The chain links TRBV11-2 to TRBJ2-2, with TRBD2 matching over 14 bases. Germline V gives CDR1 SGHAT, CDR2 FQNNGV. V lost 5 bases to trimming and J lost 6 bases; unmatched junction nucleotides: 11. This CDR3 region has 18 residues. CDR3 in DNA: TGTGCCAGCAGCCCCCGCCCGGGACTAGCGGGAGCGGCCGGGGAGCTGTTTTTT. It specifies CASSPRPGLAGAAGELFF.

Only a few counts were recorded for this clone. The junction shows a germline mismatch at one end, possibly a read error. J is TRBJ2-3 and V is TRBV20-1; D is undetermined. Germline V gene sequence: CDR1 DFQATT, CDR2 SNEGSKA (reference sequence). The CDR3 extends over 13 amino acids. The CDR3 reads CSANFVSTDAQYF. CDR3 DNA sequence: TGCAGTGCTAACTTCGTGAGCACAGATGCGCAGTATTTT.

To note about this clone: A junction boundary mismatches the germline segment, possibly from a read error. V gene TRBV24-1 combines with J gene TRBJ2-5; no firm D call. The CDR3 length is 14 residues. CDR1 KGHDR and CDR2 SFDVKD come from the germline V gene. CDR3 nucleotides: TGTGCCAACAGTGATCGAGGAGAGTGGGAGACCCAGTACTTC. Its protein product is CANSDRGEWETQYF.

In its sample, this clone is medium-sized (0.01 to 0.1%). The gene calls are TRBV2 and TRBJ2-1; a weak D match, TRBD1 (5 bases). V shed 9 bases and J shed 0 bases, with 15 bases lying between them. This CDR3 contains 15 residues. Germline assignment: CDR1 SNHLY and CDR2 FYNNEI. The chain's CDR3 is CASIRGISSYNEQFF. As DNA, the CDR3 is TGTGCCAGTATTAGGGGAATTAGCTCCTACAATGAGCAGTTCTTC.

As concerns this clone: A junction end diverges from the germline sequence, so it may reflect a read error. This sample includes further DNA sequences coding for the same CDR3. J is TRBJ1-1 and V is TRBV14; D gene unclear. The germline V gene encodes CDR1 SGHDN and CDR2 FVKESK. The CDR3 extends over 14 amino acids. The CDR3 region is CASSQEDISTEAFF. In nucleotides, the CDR3 is TGTGCCAGCAGCCAAGAAGACATATCCACCGAAGCCTTCTTT.

By its share, this clone is medium-sized. V usage is TRBV27 and J usage is TRBJ1-2; TRBD1 is a possible D gene (5 bases). The germline V and J ends were trimmed by 11 bases and 7 bases, with 20 bases remaining between them. Germline-derived CDR1 and CDR2 are MNHEY and SMNVEV (reference sequence). This CDR3 spans 13 amino acids. CDR3 sequence (DNA): TGTGCCGCCTCACTCCGGGACGGGAGTGGCTACACCTTC. It encodes CAASLRDGSGYTF.

This clone was recorded at least ten times. The chain employs TRBV3-1 and TRBJ2-5; 10 bases match TRBD2. Germline V CDR1 and CDR2: LGHDT, YNNKEL (reference sequence). V lost 7 bases to trimming and J lost 5 bases; unmatched junction nucleotides: 13. The CDR3 runs to 16 residues. The CDR3 DNA reads TGTGCCAGCACCCATAGCGGGAGGTCGGCTAGGGAGACCCAGTACTTC. Protein sequence: CASTHSGRSARETQYF.

The rearrangement links TRBV11-3 to TRBJ2-7, with D uncertain. V lost 4 bases, J lost 2 bases, and 6 bases lay in between. CDR1 and CDR2 from the germline V gene are SGHNT and YENEEA. CDR3 length: 12 amino acids. CDR3 sequence reads: CASSSTAYEQYF. The CDR3 nucleotides are TGTGCCAGCAGCTCTACTGCCTACGAGCAGTACTTC.

This clone appeared many times. J is TRBJ1-3 and V is TRBV19; a weak D match, TRBD1 (5 bases). This CDR3 comprises 16 residues. V dropped 4 bases and J dropped 0 bases, with 13 bases sitting between them. Germline V gene lookup returns CDR1 LNHDA and CDR2 SQIVND (reference sequence). The CDR3 is CASSNLRTSSGNTIYF. The DNA for the CDR3 is TGTGCCAGTAGTAACCTCCGGACATCCTCTGGAAACACCATATATTTT.

This clone has just a few counts. A much larger clone differs from this one at a single base, so this may be a read error. The chain's CDR3 is CASSATGTREKYNEQFF. CDR3 coding DNA: TGTGCCAGCAGCGCCACCGGGACTAGGGAAAAATACAATGAGCAGTTCTTC. The rearrangement uses TRBV11-1 and TRBJ2-1; 8 nucleotides line up with TRBD2. Germline CDR1 SGHAT, CDR2 FQDESV (reference sequence). This CDR3 has 17 amino acids. After removal of 5 bases from V and 4 bases from J, the junction contained 13 bases not matched to a gene.

Judged by abundance, this clone is medium-sized (0.01 to 0.1%). The sample carries other DNA sequences with the same CDR3. The gene calls are TRBV27 and TRBJ2-2; D not certain. Germline CDR1 is MNHEY and CDR2 is SMNVEV (reference sequence). V was trimmed by 2 bases and J by 6 bases, leaving 4 bases between them. The CDR3 consists of 12 residues. The CDR3 bases are TGTGCCAGCAGTTTAGTTTCCGGGGAGCTGTTTTTT. Its translation: CASSLVSGELFF.

This clone was seen a handful of times. The chain uses TRBV6-2 or TRBV6-3 and TRBJ2-5; D is uncertain. The CDR3 runs to 11 residues. V gave up 6 bases and J gave up 2 bases, with 4 bases separating them. In germline, CDR1 is MNHEY, CDR2 SVGEGT. CDR3 DNA: TGTGCCAGCAGGAAACAAGAGACCCAGTACTTC. Its protein is CASRKQETQYF.

The V call is TRBV6-5, the J call TRBJ1-2; tentative D call: TRBD1 (6 bases). CDR1 and CDR2 from the germline V gene are MNHEY and SVGAGI. The CDR3 extends over 13 amino acids. Deletions cut 2 bases from V and 3 bases from J, with 7 bases between. The CDR3 is CASSYGQHYGYTF. The DNA of the CDR3 is TGTGCCAGCAGTTACGGACAGCACTATGGCTACACCTTC.

This clone occurred many times. CDR3 nucleotides: TGTGCCAGCAGGCTGGTGACTAGCGGCACAGATACGCAGTATTTT. Translated, it gives CASRLVTSGTDTQYF. The rearrangement links TRBV7-2 to TRBJ2-3, with 8 bases identical to TRBD2. Germline V gives CDR1 SGHTA, CDR2 FQGNSA. V was clipped by 6 bases and J by 1 base; unmatched bases: 6. CDR3 length equals 15 residues.

This clone rates as medium-sized. The chain combines TRBV27 with TRBJ2-7; tentatively, D is TRBD1 (5 bases). CDR3 size: 13 residues. Germline CDR1 and CDR2: MNHEY and SMNVEV (reference sequence). Trimming took off 6 bases at V and 7 bases at J, with 16 bases between the two ends. The CDR3 DNA reads TGTGCCAGCAGCCAACCAAGGGGATTTGAGCAGTACTTC. Translating gives CASSQPRGFEQYF.

This clone was picked up many times. Other DNA sequences within the sample encode an identical CDR3. The rearrangement uses TRBV20-1 and TRBJ1-4; possible D gene TRBD1, 5 bases. Trimming pared 3 bases from V and 13 bases from J, leaving 18 bases between. Germline V gives CDR1 DFQATT, CDR2 SNEGSKA (reference sequence). CDR3 length: 13 residues. The DNA for the CDR3 is TGCAGTGCTAGTGGGGCAACCTCGGGGGGACTGTTTTTT. It encodes CSASGATSGGLFF.